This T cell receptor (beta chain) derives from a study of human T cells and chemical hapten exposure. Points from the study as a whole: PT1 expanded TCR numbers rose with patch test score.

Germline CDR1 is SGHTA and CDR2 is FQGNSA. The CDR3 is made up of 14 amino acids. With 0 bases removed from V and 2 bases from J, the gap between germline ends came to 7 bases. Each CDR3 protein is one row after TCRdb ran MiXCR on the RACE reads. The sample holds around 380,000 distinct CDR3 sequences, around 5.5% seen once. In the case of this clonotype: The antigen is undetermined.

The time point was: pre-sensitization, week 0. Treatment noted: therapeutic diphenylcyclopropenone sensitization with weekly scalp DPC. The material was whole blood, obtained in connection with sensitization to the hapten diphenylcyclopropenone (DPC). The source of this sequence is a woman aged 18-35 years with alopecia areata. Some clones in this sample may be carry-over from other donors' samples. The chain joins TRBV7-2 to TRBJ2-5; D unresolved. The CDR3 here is CASSLAWQQETQYF. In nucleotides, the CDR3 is TGTGCCAGCAGCTTAGCGTGGCAGCAAGAGACCCAGTACTTC.